A single sample gave rise to the 23 T cell receptor beta chains below, sequenced in a study of control samples from healthy donors and cancer patients. Assay: immunoSEQ multiplex PCR; the TCRdb copy retains only in-frame clones and omits some. The table includes around 58,000 clones, roughly 87% detected once. The sequencing sample was made of blood. Receptors originate from a man in his forties or fifties in good health.

The chain links TRBV7-2 to TRBJ1-2; weak D call: TRBD1 (5 bases). This CDR3 is built from 15 residues. CDR1 and CDR2 from the germline V gene are SGHTA and FQGNSA. Trimming shortened V by 3 bases and J by 5 bases, and 16 bases separated the two germline ends. Here the CDR3 reads CASSFSSTEPYGYTF. For the CDR3, the DNA is TGTGCCAGCAGCTTTTCTTCGACAGAACCGTATGGCTACACCTTC.

The chain is built from TRBV7-3 and TRBJ2-3, with 7 bases lining up with TRBD2. V gave up 2 bases and J gave up 6 bases; unmatched junction bases: 5. The germline V gene has CDR1 SGHTA and CDR2 FQGTGA. The CDR3 has 14 residues. The CDR3 nucleotides read TGTGCCAGCAGCTTAGGGCTAGCGGTTGATACGCAGTATTTT. It translates to CASSLGLAVDTQYF.

The chain joins TRBV3-1 (or the pseudogene TRBV3-2) to TRBJ2-1, with 11 bases lining up with TRBD2. CDR3 length: 15 residues. From germline, CDR1 is LGHDT and CDR2 YNNKEL (reference sequence). The V and J ends lost 3 bases and 7 bases, in that order; junction bases with no gene match: 5. CDR3 DNA: TGTGCCAGCAGCCAGGGACTAGCGGATGGGAATGAGCAGTTCTTC. As protein: CASSQGLADGNEQFF.

The chain uses TRBV7-8 and TRBJ1-2; no clear D. The V end lost 4 bases, the J end lost 7 bases, and 19 bases lay between the germline ends. The CDR3 is 15 amino acids. Germline V gene sequence: CDR1 SGHVS, CDR2 FQNEAQ. The CDR3 sequence: CASSWSASFLPGYTF. CDR3 nucleotides: TGTGCCAGCAGCTGGTCAGCGTCTTTCCTCCCTGGCTACACCTTC.

The rearrangement joins TRBV7-2 to TRBJ2-3; 9 bases are a match to TRBD2. This CDR3 comprises 17 residues. The germline gives CDR1 SGHTA, CDR2 FQGNSA. V gave up 0 bases and J gave up 4 bases; unmatched junction bases: 8. CDR3 DNA sequence: TGTGCCAGCAGCTTAGCGCCTAGCGGGGCTGGGCCAGATACGCAGTATTTT. Protein: CASSLAPSGAGPDTQYF. Full variable domain (outside the CDR3, taken from reference TRBV7-2 and TRBJ2-3): GAGVSQSPSNKVTEKGKDVELRCDPISGHTALYWYRQSLGQGLEFLIYFQGNSAPDKSGLPSDRFSAERTGGSVSTLTIQRTQQEDSAVYLCASSLAPSGAGPDTQYFGPGTRLTVL.

This rearrangement joins TRBV27 to TRBJ2-2; TRBD1 matches 7 bases. Germline values: CDR1 MNHEY, CDR2 SMNVEV (reference sequence). The CDR3 spans 13 residues. J gave up 8 bases and V 3 bases, and 3 bases lay outside the gene matches. CDR3: CASSFMGQGELFF. In nucleotides, the CDR3 is TGTGCCAGCAGTTTCATGGGACAGGGGGAGCTGTTTTTT.

The chain carries TRBV19 and TRBJ2-2, with D possibly being TRBD1 (6 bases). V gave up 7 bases and J gave up 4 bases, with 16 bases separating them. The germline V gene has CDR1 LNHDA and CDR2 SQIVND (reference sequence). This CDR3 is 15 amino acids long. CDR3 coding DNA: TGTGCCAGTACCCAATCGGGGACATTCACCGGGGAGCTGTTTTTT. This sequence encodes CASTQSGTFTGELFF.

The chain recombines TRBV19 with TRBJ1-5; D gene unclear. The V end lost 5 bases, the J end lost 1 base, and 12 bases lay between the germline ends. The CDR3 sequence is 15 residues long. The germline gives CDR1 LNHDA, CDR2 SQIVND (reference sequence). The CDR3 region has the DNA TGTGCCAGTAGTTCGGGAACACGAAGCAATCAGCCCCAGCATTTT. Amino acids: CASSSGTRSNQPQHF.

The chain joins TRBV5-4 to TRBJ2-3, with D perhaps matching TRBD1 (5 bases). V dropped 0 bases and J dropped 4 bases, with 9 bases sitting between them. Germline V gives CDR1 SGHNT, CDR2 YYREEE (reference sequence). CDR3 length: 14 residues. CDR3 coding DNA: TGTGCCAGCAGCTTGGCGCAGGGCCCAGATACGCAGTATTTT. Translating gives CASSLAQGPDTQYF.

J is TRBJ2-1 and V is TRBV7-8, with 7 bases lining up with TRBD1. CDR1 is SGHVS, CDR2 FQNEAQ, per germline. V shed 3 bases and J 2 bases; nucleotides not matched to a gene: 13. This CDR3 comprises 18 residues. This chain's CDR3 is CASSLVWTGRFAYNEQFF. DNA for the CDR3: TGTGCCAGCAGCTTGGTTTGGACAGGTCGATTCGCCTACAATGAGCAGTTCTTC. The complete variable domain, with remaining parts taken from reference TRBV7-8 and TRBJ2-1, reads GAGVSQSPRYKVAKRGQDVALRCDPISGHVSLFWYQQALGQGPEFLTYFQNEAQLDKSGLPSDRFFAERPEGSVSTLKIQRTQQEDSAVYLCASSLVWTGRFAYNEQFFGPGTRLTVL.

The chain employs TRBV19 and TRBJ2-1; D remains ambiguous. Germline CDR1 is LNHDA and CDR2 is SQIVND (reference sequence). The V gene lost 7 bases and the J gene lost 6 bases, with 10 bases spanning the gap. The CDR3 is 12 amino acids. CDR3 protein: CASINMGNEQFF. The CDR3, as DNA: TGTGCCAGTATTAATATGGGCAATGAGCAGTTCTTC.

The chain couples TRBV7-9 to TRBJ1-6, with TRBD1 matching 7 bases. The germline V gene encodes CDR1 SEHNR and CDR2 FQNEAQ (reference sequence). There are 14 residues in the CDR3. The V gene end was trimmed by 6 bases and the J gene end by 9 bases; junction bases not matched to a gene: 8. As DNA, the CDR3 is TGTGCCAGCAGTTCCGGGACAGACCTTTCACCCCTCCACTTT. This encodes CASSSGTDLSPLHF.

The chain joins TRBV6-5 to TRBJ1-1; D gene ambiguous. The CDR3 contains 13 residues. Germline CDR1 and CDR2: MNHEY and SVGAGI. Trimming pared 2 bases from V and 2 bases from J, leaving 6 bases between. The DNA for the CDR3 is TGTGCCAGCAGTTACGGCAGAAACACTGAAGCTTTCTTT. Protein product: CASSYGRNTEAFF.

V is TRBV12-3 or TRBV12-4 and J is TRBJ2-5, with no clear D. The CDR3 spans 12 residues. The V and J ends lost 5 bases and 0 bases respectively, with 4 bases between them. The CDR3 coding sequence is TGTGCCAGCAGTCTCGACCAAGAGACCCAGTACTTC. This codes for CASSLDQETQYF.

This rearrangement joins TRBV30 to TRBJ1-1; 8 nucleotides line up with TRBD1. Trimming took 4 bases from V and 4 from J; bases not matched to a gene: 5. There are 13 residues in the CDR3. Germline V lookup: CDR1 GTSNPN, CDR2 SVGIG (reference sequence). For the CDR3, the DNA is TGTGCCTGGACCAGGGGGCTGAGCACTGAAGCTTTCTTT. The encoded protein is CAWTRGLSTEAFF.

The chain couples TRBV10-1 to TRBJ1-5; 7 bases agree with TRBD1. The germline V gene has CDR1 WNHNN and CDR2 SYGVQD (reference sequence). The CDR3 covers 21 residues. Trimming at V came to 7 bases and at J to 2 bases, leaving 26 bases not matched to a gene. CDR3 protein: CASIKGVRSWDRYGCNQPQHF. CDR3 coding DNA: TGCGCCAGCATAAAGGGAGTACGTTCGTGGGACAGATATGGTTGCAATCAGCCCCAGCATTTT.

The chain employs TRBV2 and TRBJ1-2; D remains ambiguous. The germline gives CDR1 SNHLY, CDR2 FYNNEI. This CDR3 spans 13 amino acids. With 1 base removed from V and 8 bases from J, the gap between germline ends came to 11 bases. The CDR3 region is CASSEGYPRGYTF. The CDR3 DNA is TGTGCCAGCAGTGAAGGGTACCCTCGCGGCTACACCTTC. The full variable domain, completed using reference TRBV2 and TRBJ1-2, is EPEVTQTPSHQVTQMGQEVILRCVPISNHLYFYWYRQILGQKVEFLVSFYNNEISEKSEIFDDQFSVERPDGSNFTLKIRSTKLEDSAMYFCASSEGYPRGYTFGSGTRLTVV.

The chain uses TRBV5-4 and TRBJ1-2; TRBD1 aligns across 8 bases. The V gene's germline CDR1 is SGHNT and CDR2 YYREEE (reference sequence). This CDR3 is built from 14 residues. J lost 2 bases, V lost 5 bases, and 5 bases had no gene match. CDR3 in amino acids: CASSFWTGNYGYTF. The DNA of the CDR3 is TGTGCCAGCAGTTTTTGGACAGGGAACTATGGCTACACCTTC.

The chain recombines TRBV27 with TRBJ2-2; TRBD2 might be the D (6 bases). Germline CDR1 reads MNHEY; CDR2 reads SMNVEV (reference sequence). V lost 3 bases, J lost 2 bases, and 16 bases lay in between. CDR3 length equals 17 residues. The CDR3, as DNA: TGTGCCAGCAGTTTTCGACTAGGGAACGGCAACACCGGGGAGCTGTTTTTT. Translation gives CASSFRLGNGNTGELFF.

This clone was seen a single time. The rearrangement joins TRBV7-9 to TRBJ2-3; no firm D call. CDR1 and CDR2 (germline): SEHNR, FQNEAQ (reference sequence). This CDR3 comprises 11 residues. The V and J ends lost 5 bases and 4 bases respectively, with 4 bases between them. The CDR3 bases are TGTGCCAGCAGCGCCCCAGATACGCAGTATTTT. Its protein product is CASSAPDTQYF. Full variable domain (rest looked up from reference TRBV7-9 and TRBJ2-3): DTGVSQNPRHKITKRGQNVTFRCDPISEHNRLYWYRQTLGQGPEFLTYFQNEAQLEKSRLLSDRFSAERPKGSFSTLEIQRTEQGDSAMYLCASSAPDTQYFGPGTRLTVL.

The chain joins TRBV28 to TRBJ1-5; D ambiguous. The V end was cut by 6 bases, the J end by 0 bases, with 6 bases between. This CDR3 is built from 13 residues. Germline CDR1 is MDHEN and CDR2 is SYDVKM. The CDR3 region has the DNA TGTGCCAGCAGAGATAATAGCAATCAGCCCCAGCATTTT. Its translation: CASRDNSNQPQHF.

V usage is TRBV28 and J usage is TRBJ2-4; 7 nucleotides align to TRBD2. The CDR3 extends over 16 amino acids. V lost 6 bases and J lost 3; bases outside the gene matches: 11. CDR1 and CDR2 from the germline V gene are MDHEN and SYDVKM. Written as DNA, the CDR3 is TGTGCCAGCAGCGGCGCGGGAGAGGGAAACAAAAACATTCAGTACTTC. Its translation: CASSGAGEGNKNIQYF.

The chain uses TRBV5-6 and TRBJ1-5, with D perhaps TRBD1 (5 bases). V gave up 2 bases and J gave up 9 bases, with 12 bases separating them. CDR3 length equals 13 residues. Germline V gene lookup returns CDR1 SGHDT and CDR2 YYEEEE. The CDR3 loop is CASSFWDSTPQHF. Here the CDR3 DNA reads TGTGCCAGCAGCTTTTGGGACTCAACGCCCCAGCATTTT.